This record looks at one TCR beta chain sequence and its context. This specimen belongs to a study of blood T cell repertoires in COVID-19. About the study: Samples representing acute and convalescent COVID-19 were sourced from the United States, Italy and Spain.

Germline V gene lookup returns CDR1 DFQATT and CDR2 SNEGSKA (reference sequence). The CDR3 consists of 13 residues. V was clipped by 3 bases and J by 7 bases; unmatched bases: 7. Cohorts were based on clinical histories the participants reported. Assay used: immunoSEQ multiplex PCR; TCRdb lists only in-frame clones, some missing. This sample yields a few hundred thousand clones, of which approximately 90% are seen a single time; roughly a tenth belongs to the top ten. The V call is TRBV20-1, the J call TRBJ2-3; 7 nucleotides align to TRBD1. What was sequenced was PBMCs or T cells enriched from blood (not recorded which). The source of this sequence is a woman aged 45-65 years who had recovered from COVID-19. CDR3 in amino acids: CSASDRVVHTQYF. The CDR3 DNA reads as TGCAGTGCTAGTGACAGGGTTGTCCATACGCAGTATTTT.